The 3 T cell receptor beta chains below all came from one sample that was sequenced in a study of Graves' ophthalmopathy and Graves' hyperthyroidism. Amplified TCR beta CDR3 regions were obtained using RNA transcripts as template. Second-round multiplex PCR followed a first-round RT-PCR using HTBI primers. TCRdb used MiXCR to reprocess the multiplex PCR reads, holding one entry per CDR3 protein. Here the sample spans some 210,000 distinct CDR3 sequences, less than 30% being singletons. Specimen: peripheral blood. The source of these receptors is a man in his fifties or sixties with Graves' ophthalmopathy.

There are many counts of this clonotype. V is TRBV19 and J is TRBJ2-2; 14 bases line up with TRBD2. CDR3 size: 16 residues. V was clipped by 5 bases and J by 6 bases; unmatched bases: 5. Germline CDR1 is LNHDA and CDR2 is SQIVND (reference sequence). In DNA, the CDR3 is TGTGCCAGTAGTCTCCCGGGACTAGCGGGAGCCGGGGAGCTGTTTTTT. It encodes CASSLPGLAGAGELFF.

Many counts were recorded for this clonotype. The J gene is TRBJ1-5, the V gene TRBV28; D call uncertain. The ends were cut back, 2 bases at V and 6 bases at J, with 5 bases in the middle. This CDR3 region has 12 residues. Germline CDR1 and CDR2: MDHEN and SYDVKM. CDR3 sequence: CASSLLSQPQHF. The CDR3 DNA reads TGTGCCAGCAGTTTACTAAGTCAGCCCCAGCATTTT.

In this sample, this clonotype turned up once. The chain is built from TRBV6-2 or TRBV6-3 and TRBJ2-7; no clear D. Germline CDR1 reads MNHEY; CDR2 reads SVGEGT. The length of the CDR3 is 13 residues. The V end was cut by 0 bases, the J end by 5 bases, with 8 bases between. In nucleotides, the CDR3 is TGTGCCAGCAGTTACTCGGGATATGACGAGCAGTACTTC. This encodes CASSYSGYDEQYF.